The 18 T cell receptor beta chains in this list originate from one sample, sequenced in a study of shared clonotypes between healthy human individuals. Generated by immunoSEQ multiplex PCR, the TCRdb table keeps only in-frame clones and is missing some. The profile shows approximately 2.5 million clones, more than 90% of them singletons. Input material: naive CD4+ T cells sorted from blood. The sample's subset: CD45RA+ positively selected. These receptors all come from a young man in good health.

V usage is TRBV7-2 and J usage is TRBJ2-2; tentative D call: TRBD2 (6 bases). In germline, CDR1 is SGHTA, CDR2 FQGNSA. The ends were cut back, 5 bases at V and 1 base at J, with 14 bases in the middle. The CDR3 spans 16 residues. The CDR3 region has the DNA TGTGCCAGCAGCCCTCGGGGCGGGGAGAACACCGGGGAGCTGTTTTTT. Its translation is CASSPRGGENTGELFF.

The chain recombines TRBV4-2 with TRBJ1-2; the match to TRBD1 covers 10 bases. The CDR3 extends over 13 amino acids. Germline trimming cut 4 bases from V and 6 bases from J; bases unmatched to any gene: 2. Germline V gene sequence: CDR1 LGHNA, CDR2 YNFKEQ. CDR3 residues: CASSPGQGNGYTF. As DNA, the CDR3 is TGTGCCAGCAGCCCGGGACAGGGGAATGGCTACACCTTC.

The chain employs TRBV29-1 and TRBJ1-4; D is ambiguous. The CDR3 sequence is 13 residues long. Looked up from germline, CDR1 is SQVTM and CDR2 is ANQGSEA. V lost 5 bases and J 5 bases, leaving 12 bases between the germline ends. The CDR3 here is CSVSTVANEKLFF. The CDR3 coding sequence is TGCAGCGTTTCGACTGTCGCAAATGAAAAACTGTTTTTT.

In its sample, this clone was seen once. This chain uses TRBV19 with TRBJ2-3, with TRBD2 identical over 7 bases. This CDR3 contains 15 residues. V was clipped by 0 bases and J by 2 bases; unmatched bases: 2. Germline lookup yields CDR1 LNHDA and CDR2 SQIVND (reference sequence). In nucleotides, the CDR3 is TGTGCCAGTAGTATAGACGGGACTACCACAGATACGCAGTATTTT. This encodes CASSIDGTTTDTQYF.

The gene calls are TRBV2 and TRBJ2-1; D might be TRBD2 (5 bases). The CDR3 spans 15 residues. V was shortened by 5 bases and J by 6 bases, with 17 bases between the two germline ends. Germline CDR1 reads SNHLY; CDR2 reads FYNNEI. As DNA, the CDR3 is TGTGCCAGCAGTTCCGCCGGACTCTACGCCAATGAGCAGTTCTTC. Translated, it gives CASSSAGLYANEQFF.

The chain combines TRBV5-6 with TRBJ2-4, with 7 nucleotides matching TRBD1. V lost 3 bases and J lost 10; bases outside the gene matches: 4. CDR1 and CDR2 (germline): SGHDT, YYEEEE. This CDR3 comprises 12 residues. CDR3 in amino acids: CASSSGTAIQYF. DNA of the CDR3: TGTGCCAGCAGCTCCGGGACAGCGATTCAGTACTTC.

The V call is TRBV7-2, the J call TRBJ1-2, with D perhaps matching TRBD1 (6 bases). Germline values: CDR1 SGHTA, CDR2 FQGNSA. The CDR3 consists of 15 residues. V lost 6 bases and J 1 base, leaving 15 bases between the germline ends. For the CDR3, the DNA is TGTGCCAGCAGTACAACGGACAGCATTAACTATGGCTACACCTTC. Amino acids: CASSTTDSINYGYTF.

This clone was found once. The sample contains more than one DNA sequence encoding this CDR3. The gene calls are TRBV2 and TRBJ2-5, with D possibly TRBD1 on 5 matching bases. The CDR3 covers 13 residues. The germline V gene has CDR1 SNHLY and CDR2 FYNNEI. V was cut by 5 bases and J by 2 bases, with 9 bases left in between. The CDR3 loop reads CASSPGLQETQYF. Written as DNA, the CDR3 is TGTGCCAGCAGTCCAGGGCTACAAGAGACCCAGTACTTC.

CDR3 amino acids: CASTQRWKYEQYF. The CDR3 region has the DNA TGTGCCAGCACCCAGAGATGGAAATACGAGCAGTACTTC. The rearrangement links TRBV7-2 to TRBJ2-7; no definite D call. V was pared by 7 bases and J by 4 bases, with 14 bases between. The CDR3 runs to 13 residues. Germline lookup yields CDR1 SGHTA and CDR2 FQGNSA.

V gene TRBV5-1 combines with J gene TRBJ2-1, with D tentatively TRBD1 (6 bases). V was cut by 4 bases and J by 6 bases, with 17 bases left in between. Germline V gene data show CDR1 as SGHRS and CDR2 as YFSETQ. CDR3 length equals 15 residues. The CDR3 loop reads CASSRDSLGANEQFF. The CDR3 DNA sequence: TGCGCCAGCAGCCGAGACAGCTTGGGGGCCAATGAGCAGTTCTTC.

The chain recombines TRBV5-1 with TRBJ2-1, with D tentatively TRBD2 (5 bases). V lost 6 bases and J 9 bases, leaving 13 bases between the germline ends. Germline-derived CDR1 and CDR2 are SGHRS and YFSETQ. This CDR3 contains 12 residues. The CDR3 nucleotides read TGCGCCAGCATGAGAGGGAGTAGTGAGCAGTTCTTC. This translates into CASMRGSSEQFF.

The chain combines TRBV7-9 with TRBJ1-1; TRBD1 might be the D (5 bases). Germline assignment: CDR1 SEHNR and CDR2 FQNEAQ (reference sequence). The CDR3 has 17 residues. V lost 5 bases to trimming and J lost 1 base, with 20 bases between them. The CDR3 region is CASSPAFLVGGNTEAFF. As DNA, the CDR3 is TGTGCCAGCAGCCCCGCCTTTTTAGTGGGGGGGAACACTGAAGCTTTCTTT. The full variable domain, its missing parts supplied by reference TRBV7-9 and TRBJ1-1, is DTGVSQNPRHKITKRGQNVTFRCDPISEHNRLYWYRQTLGQGPEFLTYFQNEAQLEKSRLLSDRFSAERPKGSFSTLEIQRTEQGDSAMYLCASSPAFLVGGNTEAFFGQGTRLTVV.

The rearrangement joins TRBV29-1 to TRBJ2-3, with no clear D. The V gene lost 6 bases and the J gene lost 0 bases, with 10 bases spanning the gap. Germline-derived CDR1 and CDR2 are SQVTM and ANQGSEA. The CDR3 totals 13 residues. For the CDR3, the DNA is TGCAGCGTCTCCACCTCTAGCACAGATACGCAGTATTTT. As protein: CSVSTSSTDTQYF.

The chain uses TRBV6-1 and TRBJ1-3, with D possibly TRBD1 on 6 matching bases. CDR1 and CDR2 (germline): MNHNS, SASEGT. This CDR3 region has 15 residues. V lost 3 bases, J lost 5 bases, and 14 bases lay in between. The CDR3 spells CASSDAGAWRNTIYF. The CDR3 region has the DNA TGTGCCAGCAGTGACGCAGGGGCCTGGAGAAACACCATATATTTT.

The CDR3 is CASSSRGRGGLGNQPQHF. CDR3 coding DNA: TGTGCCAGCAGCTCCAGAGGCAGGGGAGGTTTGGGCAATCAGCCCCAGCATTTT. The genes are TRBV7-8 and TRBJ1-5; a weak D match, TRBD1 (6 bases). This CDR3 contains 18 residues. The germline V gene has CDR1 SGHVS and CDR2 FQNEAQ. Deletions cut 4 bases from V and 2 bases from J, with 21 bases between.

The rearrangement links TRBV4-3 to TRBJ2-3; TRBD2 aligns across 9 bases. V lost 0 bases and J lost 1; bases outside the gene matches: 5. CDR1 is LGHNA and CDR2 is YSLEER in the germline V gene. The CDR3 runs to 17 residues. In nucleotides, the CDR3 is TGCGCCAGCAGCCAAGAGGCGGGAGGGCCTGGCACAGATACGCAGTATTTT. As protein: CASSQEAGGPGTDTQYF.

The chain links TRBV27 to TRBJ2-7, with 7 nucleotides matching TRBD2. J gave up 13 bases and V 2 bases, and 5 bases lay outside the gene matches. The CDR3 contains 11 residues. The germline CDR1 and CDR2 sequences are MNHEY and SMNVEV (reference sequence). This CDR3 reads CASSLGRENYF. The CDR3, as DNA: TGTGCCAGCAGTTTAGGGCGGGAGAATTACTTC.

The CDR3 reads CASSFHRDPTYEQYF. The DNA of the CDR3 is TGTGCCAGCAGTTTCCATCGGGACCCCACCTACGAGCAGTACTTC. V is TRBV6-5 and J is TRBJ2-7; D is possibly TRBD1 or TRBD2 (5 bases each). V lost 4 bases and J lost 2, with 15 bases in between. CDR3 length: 15 residues. Looked up from germline, CDR1 is MNHEY and CDR2 is SVGAGI.